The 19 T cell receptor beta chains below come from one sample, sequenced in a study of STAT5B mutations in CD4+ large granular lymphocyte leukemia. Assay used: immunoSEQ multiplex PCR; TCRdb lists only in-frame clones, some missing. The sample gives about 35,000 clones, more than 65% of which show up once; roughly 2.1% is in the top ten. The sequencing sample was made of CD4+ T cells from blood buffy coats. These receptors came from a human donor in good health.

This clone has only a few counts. Written as DNA, the CDR3 is TGCGCCAGCAGGCAGAGACAGGGGGCTGACACTGAAGCTTTCTTT. It codes for CASRQRQGADTEAFF. This chain uses TRBV5-1 with TRBJ1-1; 10 nucleotides align to TRBD1. V lost 5 bases, J lost 3 bases, and 7 bases stayed unmatched. Germline lookup yields CDR1 SGHRS and CDR2 YFSETQ. This CDR3 comprises 15 residues.

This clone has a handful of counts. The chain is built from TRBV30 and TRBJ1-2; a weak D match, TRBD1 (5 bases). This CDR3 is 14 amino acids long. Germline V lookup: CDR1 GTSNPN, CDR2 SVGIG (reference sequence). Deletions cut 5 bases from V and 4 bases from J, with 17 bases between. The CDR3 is CAWQGGALGYGYTF. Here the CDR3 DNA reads TGTGCCTGGCAAGGCGGGGCGTTGGGCTATGGCTACACCTTC.

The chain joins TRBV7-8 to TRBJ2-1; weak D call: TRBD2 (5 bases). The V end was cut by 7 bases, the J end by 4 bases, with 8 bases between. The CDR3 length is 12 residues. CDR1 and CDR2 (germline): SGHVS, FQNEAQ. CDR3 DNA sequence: TGTGCCAGCATAGCGTCTTACAATGAGCAGTTCTTC. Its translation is CASIASYNEQFF.

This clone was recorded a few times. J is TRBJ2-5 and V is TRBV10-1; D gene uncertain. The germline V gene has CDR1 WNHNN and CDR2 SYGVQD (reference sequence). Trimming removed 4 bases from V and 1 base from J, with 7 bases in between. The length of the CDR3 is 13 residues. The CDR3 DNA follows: TGCGCCAGCAGTGGGGGAATCCAAGAGACCCAGTACTTC. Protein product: CASSGGIQETQYF.

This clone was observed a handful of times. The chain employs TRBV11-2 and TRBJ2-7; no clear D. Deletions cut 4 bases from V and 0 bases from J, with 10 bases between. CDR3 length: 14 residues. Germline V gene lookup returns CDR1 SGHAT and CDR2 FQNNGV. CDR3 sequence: CASSSLGSSYEQYF. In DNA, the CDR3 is TGTGCCAGCAGCTCCCTGGGTAGCTCCTACGAGCAGTACTTC. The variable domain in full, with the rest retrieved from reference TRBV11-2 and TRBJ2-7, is EAGVAQSPRYKIIEKRQSVAFWCNPISGHATLYWYQQILGQGPKLLIQFQNNGVVDDSQLPKDRFSAERLKGVDSTLKIQPAKLEDSAVYLCASSSLGSSYEQYFGPGTRLTVT.

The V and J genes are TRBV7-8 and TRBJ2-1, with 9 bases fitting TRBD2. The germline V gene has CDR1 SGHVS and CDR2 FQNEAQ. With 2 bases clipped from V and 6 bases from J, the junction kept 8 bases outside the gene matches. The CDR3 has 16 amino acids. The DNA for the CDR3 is TGTGCCAGCAGCTTAAATAGCGGGAGAACAGCCAATGAGCAGTTCTTC. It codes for CASSLNSGRTANEQFF.

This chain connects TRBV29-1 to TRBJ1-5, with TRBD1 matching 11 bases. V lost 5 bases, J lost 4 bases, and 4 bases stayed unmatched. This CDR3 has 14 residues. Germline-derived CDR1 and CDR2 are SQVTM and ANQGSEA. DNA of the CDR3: TGCAGCGTTTTGGACAGGGGGCTGAATCAGCCCCAGCATTTT. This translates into CSVLDRGLNQPQHF.

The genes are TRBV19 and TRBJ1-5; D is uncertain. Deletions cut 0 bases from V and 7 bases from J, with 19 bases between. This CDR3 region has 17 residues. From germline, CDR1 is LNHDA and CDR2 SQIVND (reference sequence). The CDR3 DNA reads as TGTGCCAGTAGTATAGATCGTCCGGCCACCGCACCCCAGCCCCAGCATTTT. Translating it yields CASSIDRPATAPQPQHF.

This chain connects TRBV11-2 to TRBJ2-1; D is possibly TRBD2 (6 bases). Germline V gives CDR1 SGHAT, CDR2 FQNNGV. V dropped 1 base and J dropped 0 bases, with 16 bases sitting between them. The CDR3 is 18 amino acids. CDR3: CASSLGPPGRHSYNEQFF. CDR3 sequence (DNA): TGTGCCAGCAGCTTAGGCCCCCCTGGGAGGCACTCCTACAATGAGCAGTTCTTC.

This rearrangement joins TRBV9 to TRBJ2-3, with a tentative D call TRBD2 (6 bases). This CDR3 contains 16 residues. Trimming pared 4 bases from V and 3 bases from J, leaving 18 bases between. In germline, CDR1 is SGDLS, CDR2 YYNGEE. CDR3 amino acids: CASSSIPGGVTDTQYF. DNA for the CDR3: TGTGCCAGCAGCTCGATCCCCGGAGGGGTGACAGATACGCAGTATTTT.

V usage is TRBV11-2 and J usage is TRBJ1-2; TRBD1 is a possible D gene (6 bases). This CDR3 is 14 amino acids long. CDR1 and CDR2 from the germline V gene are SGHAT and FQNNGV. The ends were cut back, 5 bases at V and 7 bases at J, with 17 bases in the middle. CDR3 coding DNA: TGTGCCAGCAGCACTATCCGACAGGCCGGTGGCTACACCTTC. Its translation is CASSTIRQAGGYTF. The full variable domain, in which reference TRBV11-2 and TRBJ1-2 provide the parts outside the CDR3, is EAGVAQSPRYKIIEKRQSVAFWCNPISGHATLYWYQQILGQGPKLLIQFQNNGVVDDSQLPKDRFSAERLKGVDSTLKIQPAKLEDSAVYLCASSTIRQAGGYTFGSGTRLTVV.

CDR3 region: CASSVAGSGNTIYF. CDR3 bases: TGTGCCAGCAGTGTGGCAGGGAGCGGAAACACCATATATTTT. This chain connects TRBV6-1 to TRBJ1-3, with TRBD1 as a possible D gene (5 bases). The CDR3 length is 14 residues. The V and J ends lost 4 bases and 4 bases respectively, with 11 bases between them. CDR1 is MNHNS and CDR2 is SASEGT in the germline V gene.

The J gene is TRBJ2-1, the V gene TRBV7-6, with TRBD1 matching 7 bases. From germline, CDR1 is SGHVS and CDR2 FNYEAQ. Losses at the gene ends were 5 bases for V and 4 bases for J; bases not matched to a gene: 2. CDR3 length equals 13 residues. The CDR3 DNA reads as TGTGCCAGCAGCGGGGGACAGTACAATGAGCAGTTCTTC. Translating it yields CASSGGQYNEQFF. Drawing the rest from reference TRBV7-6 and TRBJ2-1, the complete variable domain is GAGVSQSPRYKVTKRGQDVALRCDPISGHVSLYWYRQALGQGPEFLTYFNYEAQQDKSGLPNDRFSAERPEGSISTLTIQRTEQRDSAMYRCASSGGQYNEQFFGPGTRLTVL.

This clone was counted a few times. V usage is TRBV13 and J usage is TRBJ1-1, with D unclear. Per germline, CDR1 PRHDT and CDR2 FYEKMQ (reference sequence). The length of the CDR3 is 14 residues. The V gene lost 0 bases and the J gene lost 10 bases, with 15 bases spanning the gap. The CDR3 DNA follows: TGTGCCAGCAGCTTAGGAGGTTCCGGAGATGGAGCTTTCTTT. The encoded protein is CASSLGGSGDGAFF.

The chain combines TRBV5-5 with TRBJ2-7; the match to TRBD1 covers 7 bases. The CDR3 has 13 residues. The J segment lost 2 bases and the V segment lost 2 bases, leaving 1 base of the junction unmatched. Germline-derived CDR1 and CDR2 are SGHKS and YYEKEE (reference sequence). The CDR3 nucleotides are TGTGCCAGCAGCTTACAGGGGCCCTACGAGCAGTACTTC. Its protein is CASSLQGPYEQYF. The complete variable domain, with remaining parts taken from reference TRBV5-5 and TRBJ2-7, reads DAGVTQSPTHLIKTRGQQVTLRCSPISGHKSVSWYQQVLGQGPQFIFQYYEKEERGRGNFPDRFSARQFPNYSSELNVNALLLGDSALYLCASSLQGPYEQYFGPGTRLTVT.

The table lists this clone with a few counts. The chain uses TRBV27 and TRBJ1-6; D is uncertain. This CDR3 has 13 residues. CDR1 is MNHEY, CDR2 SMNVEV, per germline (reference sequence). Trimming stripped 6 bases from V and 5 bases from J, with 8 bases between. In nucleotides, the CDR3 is TGTGCCAGCAGCCCGCCCCATAATTCACCCCTCCACTTT. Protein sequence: CASSPPHNSPLHF.

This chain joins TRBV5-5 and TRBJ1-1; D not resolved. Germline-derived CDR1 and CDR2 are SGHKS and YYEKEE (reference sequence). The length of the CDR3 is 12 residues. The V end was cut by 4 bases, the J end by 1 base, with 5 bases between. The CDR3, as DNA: TGTGCCAGCAGCGCAAAGAACACTGAAGCTTTCTTT. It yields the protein CASSAKNTEAFF.

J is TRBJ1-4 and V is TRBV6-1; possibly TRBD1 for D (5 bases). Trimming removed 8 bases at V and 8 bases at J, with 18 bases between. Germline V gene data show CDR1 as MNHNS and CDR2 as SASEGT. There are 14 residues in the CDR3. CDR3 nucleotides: TGTGCCAGCCTGGGGGAGGGGTTGGGGGAAAAACTGTTTTTT. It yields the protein CASLGEGLGEKLFF.

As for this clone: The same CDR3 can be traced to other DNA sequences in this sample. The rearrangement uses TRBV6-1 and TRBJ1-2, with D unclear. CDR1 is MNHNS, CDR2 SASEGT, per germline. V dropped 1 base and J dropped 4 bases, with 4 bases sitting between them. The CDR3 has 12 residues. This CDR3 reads CASSEGVYGYTF. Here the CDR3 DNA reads TGTGCCAGCAGTGAAGGGGTCTATGGCTACACCTTC.